This T cell receptor (beta chain) was captured in a study of blood T cells in healthy people across ages. PCR was performed a second time for about 7 to 12 cycles using a sample-barcoded 5' primer and a J-beta primer mix. TCRdb reprocessed the 5' RACE reads via MiXCR and lists one record per CDR3 protein. The sample yields some 850,000 distinct CDR3 sequences, 20% to 30% seen once. Germline values: CDR1 MNHNY, CDR2 SVGAGI (reference sequence). The CDR3 totals 12 residues. Trimming took 6 bases from V and 5 from J, leaving 10 bases between them. Donors were healthy Caucasian individuals from Russia aged roughly 6 to 90. The same sample was also used in a study of T cells of mothers and their children. That paper notes: The people who donated were three healthy Caucasian mothers and their six children.

V and J are TRBV6-6 and TRBJ1-2, with no clear D. The sequenced sample consisted of blood. This sequence was found in a boy between 10 and 17 years old in good health. CDR3 protein: CASSEHLYGYTF. CDR3 in DNA: TGTGCCAGCAGCGAACACCTGTATGGCTACACCTTC.